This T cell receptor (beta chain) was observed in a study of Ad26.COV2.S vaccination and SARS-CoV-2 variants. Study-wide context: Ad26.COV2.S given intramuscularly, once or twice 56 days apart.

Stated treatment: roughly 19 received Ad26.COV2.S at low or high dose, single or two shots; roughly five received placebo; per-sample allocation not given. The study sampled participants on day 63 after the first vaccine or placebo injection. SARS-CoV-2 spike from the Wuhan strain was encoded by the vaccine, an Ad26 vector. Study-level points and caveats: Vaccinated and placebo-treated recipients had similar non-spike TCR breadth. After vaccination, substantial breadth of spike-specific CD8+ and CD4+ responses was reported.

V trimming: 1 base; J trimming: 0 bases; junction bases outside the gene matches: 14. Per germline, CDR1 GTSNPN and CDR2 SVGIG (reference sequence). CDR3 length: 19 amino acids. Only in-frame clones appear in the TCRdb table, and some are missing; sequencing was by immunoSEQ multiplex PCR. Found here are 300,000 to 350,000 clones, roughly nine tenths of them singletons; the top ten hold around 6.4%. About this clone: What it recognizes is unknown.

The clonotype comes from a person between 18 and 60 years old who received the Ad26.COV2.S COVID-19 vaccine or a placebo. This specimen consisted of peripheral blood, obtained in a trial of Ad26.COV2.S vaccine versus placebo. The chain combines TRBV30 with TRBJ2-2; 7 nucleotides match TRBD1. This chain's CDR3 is CAWSDRGIMRATNTGELFF. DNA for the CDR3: TGTGCCTGGAGTGACAGGGGCATAATGCGGGCAACGAACACCGGGGAGCTGTTTTTT.